Detailed here is one T cell receptor (beta chain). This CDR3 is built from 16 residues. Per the germline V gene, CDR1 is MGHRA and CDR2 is YSYEKL. Trimming stripped 2 bases from V and 2 bases from J, with 16 bases between. The record originates from a study of CD8 T cells in Susac syndrome. Reverse transcription of 0.5 to 1 ug RNA used random hexamers. In TCRdb, the immunoSEQ multiplex PCR reads were re-called with MiXCR into one record per CDR3 protein. The repertoire includes about 280,000 distinct CDR3 sequences, 80% to 90% of them detected once, and 0.11% sits in the top ten. This receptor was taken from a human donor with multiple sclerosis. This chain links TRBV4-1 with TRBJ2-7; D assignment may be TRBD1 or TRBD2 (5 bases each). Sample: CD8+ T cells from PBMCs. The CDR3 DNA reads TGCGCCAGCAGCCAAAAAGGACCGGGACCCCCCTACGAGCAGTACTTC. Its translation is CASSQKGPGPPYEQYF.